These 25 T cell receptor beta chains originate from one sample sequenced in a study of OX40 agonist ivuxolimab in advanced cancers. The protocol was immunoSEQ multiplex PCR, while the TCRdb copy is restricted to in-frame clones and leaves out a portion. The table lists around 62,000 clones, roughly 88% of them singletons. This specimen consisted of CD4+ or CD8+ T cells sorted from blood, obtained in a trial of the OX40 agonist ivuxolimab. All receptors derive from an adult with an advanced solid tumor such as melanoma, head and neck, liver or kidney cancer.

This CDR3 reads CASSLASGGARETQYF. As DNA, the CDR3 is TGTGCCAGCAGCTTAGCTTCGGGGGGGGCTCGAGAGACCCAGTACTTC. The chain joins TRBV7-2 to TRBJ2-5, with 8 bases fitting TRBD2. Unmatched junction bases numbered 7, after V lost 0 bases and J lost 4 bases. Germline lookup yields CDR1 SGHTA and CDR2 FQGNSA. The CDR3 runs 16 residues.

The chain carries TRBV28 and TRBJ2-4, with a possible D match to TRBD1 (6 bases). The CDR3 sequence is 13 residues long. CDR1 is MDHEN and CDR2 is SYDVKM in the germline V gene. V gave up 5 bases and J gave up 13 bases, with 18 bases separating them. The CDR3 is CASSGGPYRSQYF. In DNA, the CDR3 is TGTGCCAGCAGTGGGGGCCCGTATAGATCACAGTACTTC.

The rearrangement links TRBV11-3 to TRBJ1-1; perhaps TRBD1 as D (5 bases). Trimming cost V 3 bases and J 4 bases, with 9 bases left between them. The CDR3 is made up of 13 amino acids. From germline, CDR1 is SGHNT and CDR2 YENEEA. CDR3: CASSLWGSTEAFF. CDR3 nucleotide sequence: TGTGCCAGCAGCTTGTGGGGCAGCACTGAAGCTTTCTTT.

The chain has TRBV28 and TRBJ2-2; 14 positions match TRBD2. V shed 5 bases and J 7 bases; nucleotides not matched to a gene: 3. This CDR3 region has 15 residues. Germline assignment: CDR1 MDHEN and CDR2 SYDVKM. The CDR3 nucleotides are TGTGCCAGCAGTCTGGGGACTAGCGGGGGCGGGGAGCTGTTTTTT. It is translated as CASSLGTSGGGELFF.

This chain links TRBV15 with TRBJ2-1; D gene unclear. Germline CDR1 reads LNHNV; CDR2 reads YYDKDF (reference sequence). The CDR3 sequence is 12 residues long. V gave up 1 base and J gave up 8 bases, with 6 bases separating them. The CDR3 DNA follows: TGTGCCACCAGCAGAGGAAAAGATGAGCAGTTCTTC. It encodes CATSRGKDEQFF.

The gene calls are TRBV7-6 and TRBJ2-1; D perhaps matches TRBD2 (5 bases). The CDR3 loop spans 16 amino acids. The V gene's germline CDR1 is SGHVS and CDR2 FNYEAQ. Trimming took off 5 bases at V and 5 bases at J, with 19 bases between the two ends. In DNA, the CDR3 is TGTGCCAGCAGCCGTTTTGGGGTAGCGCCGAACAATGAGCAGTTCTTC. Encoded protein: CASSRFGVAPNNEQFF.

A single count supports this clone. The genes are TRBV19 and TRBJ2-5; perhaps TRBD1 as D (5 bases). Germline V CDR1 and CDR2: LNHDA, SQIVND (reference sequence). V shed 6 bases and J shed 5 bases, with 13 bases lying between them. CDR3 size: 13 residues. As DNA, the CDR3 is TGTGCCAGTAGCAGGGATGGCTGGGAGACCCAGTACTTC. It codes for CASSRDGWETQYF.

The chain couples TRBV2 to TRBJ2-5, with a possible D match to TRBD2 (5 bases). This CDR3 has 14 amino acids. CDR1 and CDR2 (germline): SNHLY, FYNNEI. The V gene lost 8 bases and the J gene lost 4 bases, with 17 bases spanning the gap. The CDR3: CASGVAGLGETQYF. In nucleotides, the CDR3 is TGTGCCAGCGGTGTGGCGGGCCTTGGAGAGACCCAGTACTTC.

The chain combines TRBV29-1 with TRBJ1-3; D gene unclear. The CDR3 is made up of 12 amino acids. The germline V and J ends were trimmed by 5 bases and 0 bases, with 5 bases remaining between them. CDR1 is SQVTM, CDR2 ANQGSEA, per germline. For the CDR3, the DNA is TGCAGCGTTTCCCACTCTGGAAACACCATATATTTT. Translated, it gives CSVSHSGNTIYF.

The genes are TRBV10-3 and TRBJ2-5; D not certain. Trimming cost V 6 bases and J 1 base, with 9 bases left between them. From germline, CDR1 is ENHRY and CDR2 SYGVKD. The CDR3 totals 13 residues. CDR3 sequence reads: CAISGWPQETQYF. CDR3 DNA: TGTGCCATCAGCGGATGGCCCCAAGAGACCCAGTACTTC.

The chain couples TRBV7-6 to TRBJ2-1; D is perhaps TRBD1 (5 bases). Germline V lookup: CDR1 SGHVS, CDR2 FNYEAQ. V gave up 5 bases and J gave up 12 bases, with 17 bases separating them. The CDR3 sequence is 13 residues long. CDR3 sequence reads: CASSTQPQGGQFF. CDR3 coding DNA: TGTGCCAGCAGCACCCAACCCCAGGGCGGGCAGTTCTTC.

The chain uses TRBV5-1 and TRBJ2-3; D is unresolved. Per germline, CDR1 SGHRS and CDR2 YFSETQ. Trimming pared 0 bases from V and 3 bases from J, leaving 8 bases between. This CDR3 comprises 14 residues. The chain's CDR3 is CASSLATGTDTQYF. CDR3 in DNA: TGCGCCAGCAGCTTGGCCACCGGGACAGATACGCAGTATTTT.

J is TRBJ2-3 and V is TRBV5-1; D gene unclear. V shed 4 bases and J shed 4 bases, with 16 bases lying between them. There are 15 residues in the CDR3. CDR1 and CDR2 from the germline V gene are SGHRS and YFSETQ. The DNA for the CDR3 is TGCGCCAGCAGCCCGCTCCCTAGTTTGGCAGATACGCAGTATTTT. Translated, it gives CASSPLPSLADTQYF.

This chain links TRBV21-1 with TRBJ1-2. TRBV21-1 constitutes a pseudogene. The CDR3 contains 13 residues. The CDR3 DNA is TGTGCCAGCCCTAGTGGTGGAGGCGAAAGCTACACCTTC. Its translation: CASPSGGGESYTF.

The chain links TRBV5-1 to TRBJ2-2; D may be TRBD2 (5 bases). V was pared by 1 base and J by 0 bases, with 10 bases between. Germline values: CDR1 SGHRS, CDR2 YFSETQ. CDR3 length equals 16 residues. The CDR3 nucleotides are TGCGCCAGCAGCTTGACGGGATCCTCGAACACCGGGGAGCTGTTTTTT. Translated: CASSLTGSSNTGELFF.

This rearrangement joins TRBV11-2 to TRBJ2-1; a possible D gene is TRBD2 (6 bases). Trimming pared 1 base from V and 8 bases from J, leaving 15 bases between. Germline CDR1 reads SGHAT; CDR2 reads FQNNGV. This CDR3 is built from 15 residues. The CDR3 nucleotides are TGTGCCAGCAGCTTAGCACTCCAGGGAGGCGATGAGCAGTTCTTC. Encoded protein: CASSLALQGGDEQFF. Filled out from reference TRBV11-2 and TRBJ2-1, the complete variable domain reads EAGVAQSPRYKIIEKRQSVAFWCNPISGHATLYWYQQILGQGPKLLIQFQNNGVVDDSQLPKDRFSAERLKGVDSTLKIQPAKLEDSAVYLCASSLALQGGDEQFFGPGTRLTVL.

V and J are TRBV6-5 and TRBJ1-2, with D maybe TRBD1 (5 bases). V was cut by 4 bases and J by 4 bases, with 10 bases left in between. Germline CDR1 reads MNHEY; CDR2 reads SVGAGI. The CDR3 spans 13 residues. This chain's CDR3 is CASSSGGSYGYTF. CDR3 nucleotide sequence: TGTGCCAGCAGTTCGGGGGGGTCCTATGGCTACACCTTC.

As DNA, the CDR3 is TGTGCCAGTATCCGAGCTAGCCACGGCACCGGGGAGCTGTTTTTT. Translation gives CASIRASHGTGELFF. The chain recombines TRBV19 with TRBJ2-2; TRBD2 might be the D (5 bases). From germline, CDR1 is LNHDA and CDR2 SQIVND (reference sequence). The CDR3 has 15 residues. Deletions cut 7 bases from V and 4 bases from J, with 16 bases between. The variable domain in full, with the rest retrieved from reference TRBV19 and TRBJ2-2, is DGGITQSPKYLFRKEGQNVTLSCEQNLNHDAMYWYRQDPGQGLRLIYYSQIVNDFQKGDIAEGYSVSREKKESFPLTVTSAQKNPTAFYLCASIRASHGTGELFFGEGSRLTVL.

This chain's CDR3 is CASSLRGSGMQYF. The CDR3 region has the DNA TGTGCCAGCAGTTTACGGGGTAGCGGGATGCAGTATTTT. This rearrangement joins TRBV28 to TRBJ2-3, with TRBD2 matching over 8 bases. V gave up 2 bases and J gave up 11 bases; unmatched junction bases: 6. The CDR3 sequence is 13 residues long. CDR1 and CDR2 (germline): MDHEN, SYDVKM.

V and J are TRBV10-1 and TRBJ1-4; D remains ambiguous. Germline assignment: CDR1 WNHNN and CDR2 SYGVQD (reference sequence). The length of the CDR3 is 17 residues. V was cut by 0 bases and J by 1 base, with 12 bases left in between. The CDR3 DNA sequence: TGCGCCAGCAGTGAGTCCGGCAGGCCGGGAACTAATGAAAAACTGTTTTTT. It codes for CASSESGRPGTNEKLFF.

V and J are TRBV10-3 and TRBJ2-2, with 7 bases that match TRBD2. Germline trimming cut 10 bases from V and 0 bases from J; bases unmatched to any gene: 8. Per the germline V gene, CDR1 is ENHRY and CDR2 is SYGVKD. This CDR3 contains 15 residues. The DNA of the CDR3 is TGTGCCACGGCCGAAGCGGGATCGAACACCGGGGAGCTGTTTTTT. Translated, it gives CATAEAGSNTGELFF.

V gene TRBV21-1 combines with J gene TRBJ2-3; the table assigns TRBD1, which was not confirmed against the DNA. TRBV21-1 constitutes a pseudogene. The CDR3 has 15 amino acids. CDR3 nucleotides: TGTGCCAGCAGCAAATCAACAGTCAGCACAGATACGCAGTATTTT. Translating gives CASSKSTVSTDTQYF.

The chain has TRBV10-2 and TRBJ2-7, with no clear D. Trimming left V 5 bases short and J 5 bases short, with 10 bases between. The CDR3 runs 12 residues. Germline CDR1 reads WSHSY; CDR2 reads SAAADI. The CDR3 DNA reads TGCGCCAGCAGTCTCGAGAGCGACGAGCAGTACTTC. Translated, it gives CASSLESDEQYF.

The chain is built from TRBV5-8 and TRBJ1-6; possible D gene TRBD1, 5 bases. The CDR3 is made up of 15 amino acids. Germline values: CDR1 SGHTS, CDR2 YDEGEE. The V and J ends lost 4 bases and 10 bases respectively, with 18 bases between them. CDR3 sequence (DNA): TGTGCCAGCAGCAATAAGTGGGCAGGGACGTCACCCCTCCACTTT. This translates into CASSNKWAGTSPLHF.

J is TRBJ2-2 and V is TRBV18; D is unresolved. This CDR3 spans 16 amino acids. Germline V gives CDR1 KGHSH, CDR2 LQKENI. V lost 2 bases, J lost 0 bases, and 10 bases lay in between. The CDR3 reads CASSPWQPTNTGELFF. CDR3 nucleotides: TGTGCCAGCTCACCATGGCAGCCCACGAACACCGGGGAGCTGTTTTTT.